A selection of T cell receptor beta chains follows, all from one sample in a study of OX40 agonist ivuxolimab in advanced cancers. Sequencing was performed with immunoSEQ multiplex PCR; in TCRdb, only in-frame clones are kept and a portion is missing. Among 50,000 to 75,000 clones listed, roughly 86% were seen once. The starting material was CD4+ or CD8+ T cells sorted from blood, obtained in a trial of the OX40 agonist ivuxolimab. The source of these receptors is an adult with an advanced solid tumor such as melanoma, head and neck, liver or kidney cancer. The CDR3 runs from the conserved cysteine through the conserved F or W. The order of the fields is J gene, clone size, D gene, V gene, CDR3 protein, CDR3 DNA. The D gene is left open where the match is weak. Clone size is stated in some rows and not others, as once, few, many or a class when expanded.

J gene: TRBJ1-6
clone size: .
D gene: .
V gene: TRBV11-2
CDR3 protein: CASRPRTEINSPLHF
CDR3 DNA: TGTGCCAGCAGGCCAAGGACAGAGATAAATTCACCCCTCCACTTT

J gene: TRBJ1-2
clone size: .
D gene: .
V gene: TRBV7-2
CDR3 protein: CASSLGGVGRAYGYTF
CDR3 DNA: TGTGCCAGCAGCTTAGGCGGGGTCGGCAGGGCCTATGGCTACACCTTC

J gene: TRBJ2-7
clone size: .
D gene: .
V gene: TRBV2
CDR3 protein: CASSKLNYEQYF
CDR3 DNA: TGTGCCAGCAGTAAGCTCAACTACGAGCAGTACTTC

J gene: TRBJ2-7
clone size: .
D gene: .
V gene: TRBV19
CDR3 protein: CASSIGQFYEQYF
CDR3 DNA: TGTGCCAGTAGTATTGGACAGTTCTACGAGCAGTACTTC

J gene: TRBJ1-6
clone size: .
D gene: .
V gene: TRBV6-5
CDR3 protein: CASSYLGGEGLAPLHF
CDR3 DNA: TGTGCCAGCAGTTACTTAGGGGGTGAGGGGCTTGCACCCCTCCACTTT

J gene: TRBJ1-3
clone size: once
D gene: .
V gene: TRBV18
CDR3 protein: CASSQNRDGGNTIYF
CDR3 DNA: TGTGCCAGCTCACAGAACCGGGACGGAGGAAACACCATATATTTT

J gene: TRBJ2-7
clone size: .
D gene: TRBD1
V gene: TRBV25-1
CDR3 protein: CASSEGGTGYYEQYF
CDR3 DNA: TGTGCCAGCAGTGAAGGGGGGACAGGTTACTACGAGCAGTACTTC

J gene: TRBJ1-1
clone size: .
D gene: .
V gene: TRBV10-3
CDR3 protein: CAISEGQPNTEAFF
CDR3 DNA: TGTGCCATCAGTGAGGGACAGCCGAACACTGAAGCTTTCTTT

J gene: TRBJ2-7
clone size: few
D gene: TRBD1
V gene: TRBV7-9
CDR3 protein: CASSLVAGGYEQYF
CDR3 DNA: TGTGCCAGCAGCTTAGTGGCAGGGGGCTACGAGCAGTACTTC

J gene: TRBJ1-5
clone size: .
D gene: TRBD1
V gene: TRBV7-2
CDR3 protein: CASSLLAGGNQPQHF
CDR3 DNA: TGTGCCAGCAGCTTATTAGCAGGGGGGAATCAGCCCCAGCATTTT

J gene: TRBJ2-2
clone size: .
D gene: TRBD2
V gene: TRBV15
CDR3 protein: CATSRDKLAGNTGELFF
CDR3 DNA: TGTGCCACCAGCAGAGATAAACTAGCGGGCAACACCGGGGAGCTGTTTTTT